There are many counts of the clone carrying this TCR beta chain. Its antigen is unknown. It was RNA transcripts that yielded the amplified TCR beta CDR3 regions. When the TCR CDR3 underwent first-round RT-PCR, the HTBI primer set was used. Via MiXCR, TCRdb re-called the multiplex PCR reads, giving one row per CDR3 protein. The table has about 520,000 distinct CDR3 sequences, around 22% seen once. Trimming removed 2 bases from V and 3 bases from J, with 10 bases in between. Germline V gives CDR1 SQVTM, CDR2 ANQGSEA. This CDR3 region has 13 residues. The data derive from a study of T cells in Graves' hyperthyroidism and ophthalmopathy. General study findings and limits: Also found in blood were most expanded thyroid clonotypes above 0.001.

The PBMCs studied were ones that came from 8 to 10 ml fresh peripheral blood. The sample comprised blood. The receptor's source is a woman aged 25 to 39 with Graves' ophthalmopathy. This chain joins TRBV29-1 and TRBJ1-1; D may be TRBD1 (5 bases). The CDR3 DNA is TGCAGCGTTGAATTACAGGCGCACACTGAAGCTTTCTTT. Translation: CSVELQAHTEAFF.